The entry below gives a single TCR beta chain sequence along with its context. Its antigen remains undetermined. No much larger clonotype is one base removed from it; base qualities were not supplied. CDR3 length: 15 amino acids, cysteine to phenylalanine. The retained sequence is limited to the CDR3, 45 bases, with the frame set at the first base. Based on the germline V gene, the CDR1 and CDR2 sequences are MDHEN and SYDVKM. The junction carries 15 bases between V and J, which are trimmed by 3 bases and 4 bases respectively. Library preparation employed the immunoSEQ multiplex PCR assay. In its TCRdb copy, this immuneACCESS table keeps in-frame sequences only and misses some clones. Where compared with another copy, unresolved V genes explain less than half of these, and the others have no known cause. Recorded for this sample are some 42,000 clones; about 85% of them occurred a single time. Of the sample, approximately 1% is held by the ten largest clones.

This specimen comes from a study of T cell changes during pregnancy in multiple sclerosis (dated by TCRdb to the late 2010s). Concerning the study at large: The study looked at changes in the T cell repertoire across pregnancy in women with multiple sclerosis.

Rearrangement joined TRBV28 to TRBJ1-2; the D gene is possibly TRBD1, with 5 bases matching. The source of this sequence is a female donor with multiple sclerosis, enrolled in a pregnancy study. The sample was CD4+ T cells from peripheral blood mononuclear cells, taken after pregnancy. The sequenced DNA: TGTGCCAGCAGTTTGGGGGGGGATAGAAGCTATGGCTACACCTTC. Protein translation: CASSLGGDRSYGYTF.